Following are 31 T cell receptor beta chains from one sample sequenced in a study of cytomegalovirus exposure and HLA in healthy donors. Both 60 Vbeta primers and 13 Jbeta primers went into the PCR. Profiling relied on immunoSEQ multiplex PCR, and the TCRdb table lists in-frame clones only, not all of them. The table has some 140,000 clones, roughly 70% seen once. Sequencing was carried out using PBMCs. The receptors stem from a man aged 30 to 39 in good health and CMV-seronegative.

This sequence joins TRBV27 and TRBJ2-3; 9 nucleotides align to TRBD1. The CDR3 is 15 residues long. The germline CDR1 and CDR2 sequences are MNHEY and SMNVEV (reference sequence). Trimming removed 2 bases from V and 4 bases from J; junction bases left unmatched: 4. This CDR3 is CASSLTGQGADTQYF. The CDR3 nucleotides are TGTGCCAGCAGTTTAACGGGACAGGGTGCAGATACGCAGTATTTT.

The chain is built from TRBV7-9 and TRBJ1-1; possibly TRBD1 for D (5 bases). This CDR3 comprises 15 residues. CDR1 and CDR2 (germline): SEHNR, FQNEAQ (reference sequence). Trimming stripped 5 bases from V and 2 bases from J, with 15 bases between. This CDR3 reads CASSPAGGGNTEAFF. Here the CDR3 DNA reads TGTGCCAGCAGCCCCGCGGGGGGGGGAAACACTGAAGCTTTCTTT.

The V call is TRBV5-1, the J call TRBJ2-7; perhaps TRBD2 as D (6 bases). Deletions cut 4 bases from V and 2 bases from J, with 16 bases between. The CDR3 totals 15 residues. Germline assignment: CDR1 SGHRS and CDR2 YFSETQ. The CDR3: CASSPLPGRPYEQYF. The CDR3 DNA reads TGCGCCAGCAGCCCCCTCCCAGGGAGGCCCTACGAGCAGTACTTC.

The rearrangement joins TRBV30 to TRBJ2-5; TRBD2 aligns across 8 bases. Per germline, CDR1 GTSNPN and CDR2 SVGIG (reference sequence). CDR3 size: 15 residues. V lost 4 bases and J lost 4; bases outside the gene matches: 11. This CDR3 is CAWNPSQAGVETQYF. CDR3 bases: TGTGCCTGGAACCCTAGCCAAGCGGGGGTAGAGACCCAGTACTTC.

This chain uses TRBV2 with TRBJ1-2, with D possibly TRBD1 on 5 matching bases. Germline V CDR1 and CDR2: SNHLY, FYNNEI. The CDR3 contains 15 residues. Between the trimmed V and J ends, which lost 0 bases and 2 bases, there was a span of 10 bases. CDR3 sequence: CASSEAAGKNYGYTF. CDR3 DNA: TGTGCCAGCAGTGAAGCGGCAGGGAAGAACTATGGCTACACCTTC.

This chain connects TRBV6-5 to TRBJ2-1, with 10 bases matching TRBD2. The CDR3 is 16 residues long. The V gene's germline CDR1 is MNHEY and CDR2 SVGAGI. V was pared by 0 bases and J by 10 bases, with 9 bases of the junction left unmatched. The CDR3 spells CASSYSATSGAGEQFF. The CDR3 DNA reads as TGTGCCAGCAGTTACTCCGCCACTAGCGGGGCAGGGGAGCAGTTCTTC.

Only a few counts were recorded for this clone. V is TRBV5-8 and J is TRBJ1-4; 7 bases map to TRBD1. From germline, CDR1 is SGHTS and CDR2 YDEGEE. CDR3 length: 12 amino acids. V was clipped by 6 bases and J by 10 bases; unmatched bases: 6. CDR3 sequence: CASNHRGGKLFF. As DNA, the CDR3 is TGTGCCAGCAACCACAGGGGCGGAAAACTGTTTTTT.

The genes are TRBV30 and TRBJ1-2; 8 positions match TRBD1. Unmatched junction bases numbered 5, after V lost 4 bases and J lost 4 bases. The CDR3 totals 13 residues. Per the germline V gene, CDR1 is GTSNPN and CDR2 is SVGIG (reference sequence). This CDR3 reads CAWKDRGGYGYTF. CDR3 nucleotide sequence: TGTGCCTGGAAAGACAGGGGCGGCTATGGCTACACCTTC.

This clone was counted a few times. The rearrangement links TRBV7-9 to TRBJ2-5, with no clear D. V dropped 4 bases and J dropped 5 bases, with 17 bases sitting between them. Germline loops: CDR1 SEHNR, CDR2 FQNEAQ (reference sequence). The CDR3 is 15 residues long. CDR3 residues: CASSSEIEAEETQYF. The DNA for the CDR3 is TGTGCCAGCAGCTCCGAGATAGAGGCGGAGGAGACCCAGTACTTC.

This clone was observed a few times. J is TRBJ1-2 and V is TRBV19; maybe TRBD1 (5 bases). Germline V gene data show CDR1 as LNHDA and CDR2 as SQIVND (reference sequence). The CDR3 is 13 residues long. V was cut by 3 bases and J by 8 bases, with 13 bases left in between. CDR3 protein: CASSIVAGYGYTF. The DNA for the CDR3 is TGTGCCAGTAGTATTGTAGCAGGGTACGGCTACACCTTC.

The CDR3 nucleotides are TGTGCCAGCAGCTTAGCGCAGGGGGCCCTTTATGAAAAACTGTTTTTT. As protein: CASSLAQGALYEKLFF. This rearrangement joins TRBV7-8 to TRBJ1-4; 8 nucleotides agree with TRBD1. V was pared by 0 bases and J by 6 bases, with 6 bases of the junction left unmatched. Germline assignment: CDR1 SGHVS and CDR2 FQNEAQ. There are 16 residues in the CDR3.

This chain uses TRBV10-3 with TRBJ1-5, with D possibly TRBD1 on 5 matching bases. Trimming left V 2 bases short and J 0 bases short, with 20 bases between. The CDR3 runs to 19 residues. Germline CDR1 ENHRY, CDR2 SYGVKD. CDR3 sequence: CAISEGFGWGSDSNQPQHF. In DNA form, the CDR3 reads TGTGCCATCAGTGAGGGGTTCGGGTGGGGCAGCGATAGCAATCAGCCCCAGCATTTT.

The chain couples TRBV7-9 to TRBJ2-7; D is perhaps TRBD2 (6 bases). Germline loops: CDR1 SEHNR, CDR2 FQNEAQ (reference sequence). This CDR3 is 14 amino acids long. V was trimmed by 4 bases and J by 6 bases, leaving 16 bases between them. The CDR3 coding sequence is TGTGCCAGCAGCTCTAGCGCCTTGTGGGCCGAGCAGTACTTC. Protein: CASSSSALWAEQYF. The full variable domain, rest sourced from reference TRBV7-9 and TRBJ2-7, is DTGVSQNPRHKITKRGQNVTFRCDPISEHNRLYWYRQTLGQGPEFLTYFQNEAQLEKSRLLSDRFSAERPKGSFSTLEIQRTEQGDSAMYLCASSSSALWAEQYFGPGTRLTVT.

The chain combines TRBV10-3 with TRBJ2-7; 9 nucleotides align to TRBD1. The germline V gene has CDR1 ENHRY and CDR2 SYGVKD. The CDR3 covers 13 residues. J lost 5 bases, V lost 10 bases, and 9 bases had no gene match. The CDR3 DNA sequence: TGTGCCAGCAGAGGGACAGGGCACAACGAGCAGTACTTC. It codes for CASRGTGHNEQYF.

This clone was detected a few times. The V and J genes are TRBV5-6 and TRBJ2-7; 10 bases match TRBD1. This CDR3 comprises 14 residues. The ends lost 4 bases at V and 5 bases at J; junction bases unmatched: 6. CDR1 and CDR2 from the germline V gene are SGHDT and YYEEEE. DNA for the CDR3: TGTGCCAGCAGCCCCGGGACAGGGGTTAACGAGCAGTACTTC. This codes for CASSPGTGVNEQYF.

As DNA, the CDR3 is TGCGCCAGCAGCTACGGACTAGCGGGGATTAAAGAGACCCAGTACTTC. This codes for CASSYGLAGIKETQYF. The genes are TRBV5-1 and TRBJ2-5; 12 bases align to TRBD2. The V gene end was trimmed by 3 bases and the J gene end by 3 bases; junction bases not matched to a gene: 6. Germline assignment: CDR1 SGHRS and CDR2 YFSETQ. The CDR3 contains 16 residues.

This clone was seen only a few times. The V gene is TRBV2, the J gene TRBJ1-2; D might be TRBD1 (5 bases). The CDR3 is 13 residues long. V was pared by 4 bases and J by 1 base, with 7 bases between. Germline V gives CDR1 SNHLY, CDR2 FYNNEI. CDR3 DNA: TGTGCCAGCAGTGCGCAGGGTAACTATGGCTACACCTTC. Translation gives CASSAQGNYGYTF.

The J gene is TRBJ2-7, the V gene TRBV27, with D tentatively TRBD2 (5 bases). CDR1 is MNHEY and CDR2 is SMNVEV in the germline V gene (reference sequence). This CDR3 region has 14 residues. Between the trimmed V and J ends, which lost 0 bases and 2 bases, there was a span of 8 bases. CDR3 sequence (DNA): TGTGCCAGCAGTTTATCGCGGGCAACCTACGAGCAGTACTTC. Residues: CASSLSRATYEQYF.

This clone was picked up a small number of times. The chain combines TRBV30 with TRBJ1-2; D not resolved. V was trimmed by 3 bases and J by 7 bases, leaving 12 bases between them. The CDR3 is 12 amino acids. Germline CDR1 reads GTSNPN; CDR2 reads SVGIG (reference sequence). The CDR3: CAWRDSSGGYTF. The CDR3 DNA sequence: TGTGCCTGGAGGGATTCATCGGGTGGCTACACCTTC.

This clone came up a few times. V usage is TRBV9 and J usage is TRBJ2-5, with 9 bases lining up with TRBD2. Germline assignment: CDR1 SGDLS and CDR2 YYNGEE. V shed 0 bases, J shed 5 bases, and the junction held 8 bases outside the gene matches. The CDR3 length is 16 residues. DNA for the CDR3: TGTGCCAGCAGCGTAGGCGCGGGGGGGACGGGGGAGACCCAGTACTTC. This translates into CASSVGAGGTGETQYF.

There are a few counts of this clone. The rearrangement joins TRBV13 to TRBJ2-7, with 8 bases that match TRBD1. Trimming removed 7 bases from V and 0 bases from J; junction bases left unmatched: 8. The V gene's germline CDR1 is PRHDT and CDR2 FYEKMQ (reference sequence). The CDR3 totals 15 residues. The CDR3 region has the DNA TGTGCCAGCAACACCGGACAGGGTATCTCCTACGAGCAGTACTTC. Translation gives CASNTGQGISYEQYF.

In its sample, this clone was seen a few times. The V and J genes are TRBV5-1 and TRBJ2-2, with TRBD1 matching 8 bases. V shed 1 base and J 5 bases; nucleotides not matched to a gene: 4. CDR3 length: 15 amino acids. Germline loops: CDR1 SGHRS, CDR2 YFSETQ. CDR3 amino acids: CASSLRQGSTGELFF. CDR3 coding DNA: TGCGCCAGCAGCTTGAGACAGGGGAGTACCGGGGAGCTGTTTTTT.

This clone was picked up one time. The chain has TRBV4-1 and TRBJ2-3, with TRBD2 identical over 11 bases. The germline gives CDR1 MGHRA, CDR2 YSYEKL. V shed 0 bases, J shed 1 base, and the junction held 3 bases outside the gene matches. There are 17 residues in the CDR3. Written as DNA, the CDR3 is TGCGCCAGCAGCCAAGATAGTAGCGGGGGGGGCACAGATACGCAGTATTTT. It is translated as CASSQDSSGGGTDTQYF.

The chain joins TRBV6-5 to TRBJ1-2, with a tentative D call TRBD1 (5 bases). The V end was cut by 5 bases, the J end by 3 bases, with 10 bases between. This CDR3 spans 13 amino acids. Looked up from germline, CDR1 is MNHEY and CDR2 is SVGAGI. The CDR3 region is CASSIDRDYGYTF. The CDR3 nucleotides are TGTGCCAGCAGTATCGACAGAGACTATGGCTACACCTTC.

V gene TRBV4-1 combines with J gene TRBJ2-7; tentatively, D is TRBD1 (5 bases). The CDR3 consists of 15 residues. Trimming removed 4 bases from V and 6 bases from J, with 19 bases in between. Germline assignment: CDR1 MGHRA and CDR2 YSYEKL. The CDR3, as DNA: TGCGCCAGCAGCCTGACAGCCATTGGGCCTGGCGAGCAGTACTTC. Translated: CASSLTAIGPGEQYF.

The chain employs TRBV11-2 and TRBJ2-1; maybe TRBD1 (5 bases). The germline CDR1 and CDR2 sequences are SGHAT and FQNNGV. The CDR3 runs to 16 residues. V was pared by 5 bases and J by 0 bases, with 14 bases between. Here the CDR3 reads CASSNQGGGSYNEQFF. The CDR3, as DNA: TGTGCCAGCAGCAATCAGGGCGGCGGCTCCTACAATGAGCAGTTCTTC.

This chain uses TRBV28 with TRBJ2-2; D gene unclear. Per the germline V gene, CDR1 is MDHEN and CDR2 is SYDVKM. The CDR3 is made up of 14 amino acids. Trimming removed 2 bases at V and 5 bases at J, with 9 bases between. The CDR3 DNA reads as TGTGCCAGCAGTTTAGCAGGTTCAACCGGGGAGCTGTTTTTT. As protein: CASSLAGSTGELFF.

The chain uses TRBV6-1 and TRBJ2-7; TRBD1 matches at 9 bases. The CDR3 runs 15 residues. With 0 bases clipped from V and 7 bases from J, the junction kept 7 bases outside the gene matches. In germline, CDR1 is MNHNS, CDR2 SASEGT. The CDR3 spells CASSEATGGIWEQYF. Here the CDR3 DNA reads TGTGCCAGCAGTGAAGCAACAGGGGGCATATGGGAGCAGTACTTC.

The V and J genes are TRBV11-2 and TRBJ1-4, with 8 bases matching TRBD1. V dropped 5 bases and J dropped 7; count of bases not matched to a gene: 12. Germline CDR1 SGHAT, CDR2 FQNNGV. The CDR3 is made up of 16 amino acids. CDR3 DNA sequence: TGTGCCAGCAGCGATTTCGGACAGGGTAGAAGTGAAAAACTGTTTTTT. Translation: CASSDFGQGRSEKLFF.

The rearrangement joins TRBV7-9 to TRBJ1-2; weak D call: TRBD1 (5 bases). The CDR3 spans 11 residues. V dropped 1 base and J dropped 8 bases, with 5 bases sitting between them. The germline gives CDR1 SEHNR, CDR2 FQNEAQ (reference sequence). The CDR3 loop reads CASSLEGGYTF. The CDR3 DNA reads TGTGCCAGCAGCTTAGAGGGGGGCTACACCTTC.

The table lists this clone with a few counts. The chain links TRBV9 to TRBJ2-5; 12 bases match TRBD1. Germline loops: CDR1 SGDLS, CDR2 YYNGEE. The length of the CDR3 is 15 residues. The V segment lost 4 bases and the J segment 5 bases; nucleotides outside the gene matches: 6. The CDR3 protein is CASSSGDRGLETQYF. The CDR3 bases are TGTGCCAGCAGCTCGGGGGACAGGGGGCTGGAGACCCAGTACTTC.